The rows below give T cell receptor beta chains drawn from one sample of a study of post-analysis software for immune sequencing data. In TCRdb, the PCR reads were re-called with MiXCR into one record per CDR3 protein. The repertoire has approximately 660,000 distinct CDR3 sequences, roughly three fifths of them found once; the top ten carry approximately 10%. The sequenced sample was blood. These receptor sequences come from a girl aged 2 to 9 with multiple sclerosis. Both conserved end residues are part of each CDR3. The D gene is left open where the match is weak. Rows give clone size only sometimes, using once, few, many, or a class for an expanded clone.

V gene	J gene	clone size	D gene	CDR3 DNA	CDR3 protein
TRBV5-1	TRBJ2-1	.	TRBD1	TGCGCCAGCAGCCCCCTGGCGCAGGGGGCAGACAATGAGCAGTTCTTC	CASSPLAQGADNEQFF
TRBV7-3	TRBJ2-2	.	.	TGTGCCAGCAGCTTAGCGTCTGGCAGCGGGGAGCTGTTTTTT	CASSLASGSGELFF
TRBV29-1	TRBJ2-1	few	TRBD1	TGCAGCGTTATGGACAGGAATTACAATGAGCAGTTCTTC	CSVMDRNYNEQFF
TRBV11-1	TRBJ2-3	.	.	TGTGCCAGCAGCCGGGACCGTAAGTCTGATACGCAGTATTTT	CASSRDRKSDTQYF
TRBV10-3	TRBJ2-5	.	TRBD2	TGTGCCATCAGTGAGTCGATTAGCGGGGGCCAAGAGACCCAGTACTTC	CAISESISGGQETQYF
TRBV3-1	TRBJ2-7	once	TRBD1	TGTGCCAGCAGCCAAGGTGGACAGGTCGGAGCAACGGGCCAGTACTTC	CASSQGGQVGATGQYF
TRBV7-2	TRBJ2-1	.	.	TGTGCCAGCAGCTTTAATCGGCTAGCCACCTACAATGAGCAGTTCTTC	CASSFNRLATYNEQFF
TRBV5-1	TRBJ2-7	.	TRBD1	TGCGCCAGCAGCCCCATCGGACAGGGGGCGACGGGTTCCTACAATGAGCAGTACTTC	CASSPIGQGATGSYNEQYF
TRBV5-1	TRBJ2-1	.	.	TGCGCCAGCAGCAAGCTAAGCTCCTACAATGAGCAGTTCTTC	CASSKLSSYNEQFF
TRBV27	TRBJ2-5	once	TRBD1	TGTGCCAGCAGTCCCCTCCCGACAGGGGGCATAAAGACCCAGTACTTC	CASSPLPTGGIKTQYF
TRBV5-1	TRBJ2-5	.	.	TGCGCCAGCAGCTTGGTTTTTCCCGGGAGAGGGACCCAAGAGACCCAGTACTTC	CASSLVFPGRGTQETQYF
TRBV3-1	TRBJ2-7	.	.	TGTGCCAGCACCCAGGAGGGAGGTTCCTACGAGCAGTACTTC	CASTQEGGSYEQYF
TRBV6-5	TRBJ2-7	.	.	TGTGCCAGCAGTCGACCCTCCCGGTACGAGCAGTACTTC	CASSRPSRYEQYF
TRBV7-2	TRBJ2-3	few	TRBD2	TGTGCCAGCAGGACTAGCGGGGTTAGCACAGATACGCAGTATTTT	CASRTSGVSTDTQYF
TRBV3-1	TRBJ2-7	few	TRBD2	TGTGCCAGCAGCCAAGATGAAGTAGCGGGAGGGGTGTCCTACGAGCAGTACTTC	CASSQDEVAGGVSYEQYF
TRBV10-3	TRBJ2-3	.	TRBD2	TGTGCCTCACAGACTAGCCAAGCAGATACGCAGTATTTT	CASQTSQADTQYF
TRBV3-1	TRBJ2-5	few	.	TGTGCCAGCAGCCAAGCGGGCGGCAGCCAAGAGACCCAGTACTTC	CASSQAGGSQETQYF
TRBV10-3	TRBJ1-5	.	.	TGTGCCATCAGTGAGTCCCGGGACAGCAATCAGCCCCAGCATTTT	CAISESRDSNQPQHF
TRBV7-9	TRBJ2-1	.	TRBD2	TGTGCCTATAGCGGGGACTACAATGAGCAGTTCTTC	CAYSGDYNEQFF
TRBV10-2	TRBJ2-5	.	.	TGCGCCAGCAGTGAGTCGTTGGGGTGGGAGACCCAGTACTTC	CASSESLGWETQYF
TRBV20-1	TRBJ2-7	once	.	TGCAGTGCTAGTCTCTCGCGGGGAAGCTCCTACGAACAGTACTTC	CSASLSRGSSYEQYF
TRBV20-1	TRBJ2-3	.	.	TGCAGTGCTAGAGATATACAGGGATTTTTTCGCTCAGATACGCAGTATTTT	CSARDIQGFFRSDTQYF
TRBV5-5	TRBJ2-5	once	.	TGTGCCAGCAGCTTGGTCATTTCGGAGACCCAGTACTTC	CASSLVISETQYF
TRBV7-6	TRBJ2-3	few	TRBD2	TGTGCCAGCAGCTTAGGACCTAGCGGGGCTAGCACAGATACGCAGTATTTT	CASSLGPSGASTDTQYF
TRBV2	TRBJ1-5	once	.	TGTGCCAGCAGTGGGGGGGGACGTACCGTCAATCAGCCCCAGCATTTT	CASSGGGRTVNQPQHF
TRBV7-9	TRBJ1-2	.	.	TGTGCCAGCAGCTCCCGGACAGTTCGGGGCTACACCTTC	CASSSRTVRGYTF
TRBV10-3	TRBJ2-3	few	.	TGTGCCGCCCAACCCCTGGACGGGGCGAGCACAGATACGCAGTATTTT	CAAQPLDGASTDTQYF
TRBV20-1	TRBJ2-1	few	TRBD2	TGCAGTGCTACAGGGACTAGCGGGAGACGCACCTACAATGAGCAGTTCTTC	CSATGTSGRRTYNEQFF
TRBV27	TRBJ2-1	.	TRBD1	TGTGCCAGCAGTCCGCTTGACAGGGGGAATGAGCAGTTCTTC	CASSPLDRGNEQFF
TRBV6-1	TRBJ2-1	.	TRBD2	TGTGCCAGCAGTGAAGTTCGGGCTAGCGGGGGCCTTTACAATGAGCAGTTCTTC	CASSEVRASGGLYNEQFF
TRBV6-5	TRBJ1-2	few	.	TGTGCCAGCAGTTATCTGGGTATCTATGGCTACACCTTC	CASSYLGIYGYTF
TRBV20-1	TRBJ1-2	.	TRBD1	TGCAGTGCTAGAGATAGGCCAGGGGGTGGGGGCTACACCTTC	CSARDRPGGGGYTF
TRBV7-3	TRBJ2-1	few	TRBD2	TGTGCCAGCAGCTCAGGGACTAGCGGGAGCCCGTGGAATGAGCAGTTCTTC	CASSSGTSGSPWNEQFF
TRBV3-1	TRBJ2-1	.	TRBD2	TGTGCCAGCAGCCAAGATCTCAGAGCGGGAGGGCCCAATGAGCAGTTCTTC	CASSQDLRAGGPNEQFF
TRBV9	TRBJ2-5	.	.	TGTGCCAGCAGCGTATTCTCCGACCGCCTTAAAGAGACCCAGTACTTC	CASSVFSDRLKETQYF
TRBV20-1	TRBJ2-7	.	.	TGCAGTGCTAGTCTTGGACTACATATTGGCAATGAGCAGTACTTC	CSASLGLHIGNEQYF
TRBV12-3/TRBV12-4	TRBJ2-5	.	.	TGTGCCAGCAGTTTCGATAACCCCCAAGAGACCCAGTACTTC	CASSFDNPQETQYF
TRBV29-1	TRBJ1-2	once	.	TGCAGCGTTGGTTTTTCTAACTATGGCTACACCTTC	CSVGFSNYGYTF
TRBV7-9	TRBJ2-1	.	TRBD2	TGTGCCAGCAGCTTAATGGCGGGAGCTCAAAATGAGCAGTTCTTC	CASSLMAGAQNEQFF
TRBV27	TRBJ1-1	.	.	TGTGCCAGCAGCAGCTATTCCTGGGACACTGAAGCTTTCTTT	CASSSYSWDTEAFF
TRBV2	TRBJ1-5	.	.	TGTGCCAGCAGGGACAGATCAACGCATTATAGCAATCAGCCCCAGCATTTT	CASRDRSTHYSNQPQHF
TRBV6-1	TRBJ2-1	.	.	TGTGCCAGCCGCGAGGGGGAGGGCCCCTACAATGAGCAGTTCTTC	CASREGEGPYNEQFF
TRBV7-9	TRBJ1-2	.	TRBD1	TGTGCCAGCAGCTTAGCGGACAGGGTCTATGGCTACACCTTC	CASSLADRVYGYTF
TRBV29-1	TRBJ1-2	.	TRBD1	TGCAGCGTTAAGGTTTCGGGGACAGATTCCTATGGCTACACCTTC	CSVKVSGTDSYGYTF
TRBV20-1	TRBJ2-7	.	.	TGCAGTGCTAGCGCCGGATGGGAGTTCGAGCAGTACTTC	CSASAGWEFEQYF
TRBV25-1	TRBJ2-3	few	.	TGTGCCAGCAGTGAGGACAGAGGGGCAGATACGCAGTATTTT	CASSEDRGADTQYF
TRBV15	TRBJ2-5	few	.	TGTGCCACCAGCAGGTACAGTCAAGAGACCCAGTACTTC	CATSRYSQETQYF
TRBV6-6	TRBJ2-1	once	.	TGTGCCAGCAGTTATCAAGAGAACACCTACAATGAGCAGTTCTTC	CASSYQENTYNEQFF
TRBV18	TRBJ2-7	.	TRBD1	TGTGCCAGCTCACCCCGCGTCCATTCCGGGACAGGGGGCTACGAGCAGTACTTC	CASSPRVHSGTGGYEQYF
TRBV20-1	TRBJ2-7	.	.	TGCAGTGCCATGCGGGACAGAAACTACGAGCAGTACTTC	CSAMRDRNYEQYF
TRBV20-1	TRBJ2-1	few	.	TGCAGTGCACAAAAGGGGGGGGACCTCTACAATGAGCAGTTCTTC	CSAQKGGDLYNEQFF
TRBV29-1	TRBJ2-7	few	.	TGCAGCGTTGAAACGGCAGCGACCTACGAGCAGTACTTC	CSVETAATYEQYF